This is a list of T cell receptor beta chains from one sample in a study of early T cells in non-severe SARS-CoV-2 infection. One entry per CDR3 protein results from TCRdb running MiXCR on the 5' RACE reads. The repertoire holds about 46,000 distinct CDR3 sequences, with about 5.2% as singletons. The sequencing used whole blood, collected at baseline. The receptors here all came from an adult who was a healthcare worker with PCR-confirmed SARS-CoV-2 infection or an uninfected control (not recorded which). Each CDR3 is given with its conserved first and last residue. The D gene is left open where the match is weak.

D gene: TRBD2; J gene: TRBJ2-1; V gene: TRBV10-2; CDR3 protein: CASIAGTSGTNEQFF
D gene: .; J gene: TRBJ1-1; V gene: TRBV5-1; CDR3 protein: CASSPGTPRTEAFF
D gene: TRBD1; J gene: TRBJ2-7; V gene: TRBV11-2; CDR3 protein: CASSSNRGRVHEQYF
D gene: .; J gene: TRBJ1-1; V gene: TRBV20-1; CDR3 protein: CSASRGLDTEAFF
D gene: .; J gene: TRBJ2-7; V gene: TRBV3-1; CDR3 protein: CASSQGAGRPGVEQYF
D gene: .; J gene: TRBJ2-2; V gene: TRBV24-1; CDR3 protein: CATSDPQGNLGELFF
D gene: .; J gene: TRBJ2-1; V gene: TRBV6-5; CDR3 protein: CASRGTWRANEQFF
D gene: TRBD1; J gene: TRBJ1-5; V gene: TRBV7-2; CDR3 protein: CASRSTGTGQPQHF
D gene: .; J gene: TRBJ2-1; V gene: TRBV20-1; CDR3 protein: CSARATYSYNEQFF
D gene: .; J gene: TRBJ2-7; V gene: TRBV14; CDR3 protein: CASSPRTTSSYEQYF
D gene: .; J gene: TRBJ1-3; V gene: TRBV19; CDR3 protein: CASSKSLENTIYF
D gene: TRBD1; J gene: TRBJ2-1; V gene: TRBV6-1; CDR3 protein: CASSSNTGGDYNEQFF
D gene: .; J gene: TRBJ2-7; V gene: TRBV18; CDR3 protein: CASSPPPPYEQYF
D gene: TRBD2; J gene: TRBJ2-7; V gene: TRBV20-1; CDR3 protein: CSARDSRLAGGRHEQYF
D gene: .; J gene: TRBJ2-2; V gene: TRBV3-1; CDR3 protein: CASSQEVGALLPAGELFF
D gene: TRBD2; J gene: TRBJ2-3; V gene: TRBV5-6; CDR3 protein: CASSQRGLARTDTQYF
D gene: .; J gene: TRBJ2-1; V gene: TRBV18; CDR3 protein: CASSGGGTYNEQFF
D gene: TRBD2; J gene: TRBJ2-7; V gene: TRBV3-1; CDR3 protein: CASSRGRAYEQYF
D gene: .; J gene: TRBJ2-7; V gene: TRBV12-2; CDR3 protein: CASRLRNRHVEQYF
D gene: .; J gene: TRBJ1-1; V gene: TRBV28; CDR3 protein: CASSLYRQLNTEAFF